The 19 T cell receptor beta chains reported below all come from one sample, sequenced in a study of T cell repertoires in cytomegalovirus infection. Their recognized antigens are unknown. TCRdb reprocessed the reads with MiXCR, giving one entry per CDR3 protein. The table includes approximately 590,000 distinct CDR3 sequences, over 35% detected once. The sample in question was cultured PBMCs, obtained from culture after CMV antigen stimulation. The origin of the receptors is a human donor in good health (CMV status not recorded). Some clones in this sample may be carry-over from other donors' samples.

This clonotype has only a few counts. The V and J genes are TRBV12-3 or TRBV12-4 and TRBJ2-3, with 13 bases fitting TRBD2. This CDR3 is 16 amino acids long. Unmatched junction bases numbered 5, after V lost 2 bases and J lost 6 bases. The CDR3 bases are TGTGCCAGCAGTTTATGGACTAGCGGGAGCTCGGATACGCAGTATTTT. Translation gives CASSLWTSGSSDTQYF.

This clonotype was counted a few times. This chain uses TRBV12-3 or TRBV12-4 with TRBJ2-5; maybe TRBD2 (5 bases). V shed 6 bases and J shed 5 bases, with 13 bases lying between them. This CDR3 spans 13 amino acids. CDR3 nucleotides: TGTGCCAGCAGCTTTACTAGGAGCGAGACCCAGTACTTC. Amino acid sequence: CASSFTRSETQYF.

The chain is built from TRBV6-2 or TRBV6-3 and TRBJ2-1, with 13 bases lining up with TRBD2. Germline loops: CDR1 MNHEY, CDR2 SVGEGT. The CDR3 has 16 residues. The ends lost 0 bases at V and 9 bases at J; junction bases unmatched: 5. This CDR3 is CASSYSRLAGGGEQFF. Written as DNA, the CDR3 is TGTGCCAGCAGTTACTCGAGACTAGCGGGAGGCGGTGAGCAGTTCTTC.

The gene calls are TRBV5-4 and TRBJ2-5; D is unresolved. Germline loops: CDR1 SGHNT, CDR2 YYREEE (reference sequence). The ends were cut back, 4 bases at V and 5 bases at J, with 15 bases in the middle. This CDR3 has 14 amino acids. The CDR3 nucleotides read TGTGCCAGCAGCACCGGCTCCCAGGAGGAGACCCAGTACTTC. This translates into CASSTGSQEETQYF. Together with reference TRBV5-4 and TRBJ2-5, the CDR3 gives the full variable domain: ETGVTQSPTHLIKTRGQQVTLRCSSQSGHNTVSWYQQALGQGPQFIFQYYREEENGRGNFPPRFSGLQFPNYSSELNVNALELDDSALYLCASSTGSQEETQYFGPGTRLLVL.

The gene calls are TRBV20-1 and TRBJ1-5; D call uncertain. With 5 bases removed from V and 4 bases from J, the gap between germline ends came to 12 bases. The CDR3 consists of 13 residues. CDR1 DFQATT and CDR2 SNEGSKA come from the germline V gene (reference sequence). The CDR3 is CSAPYGGNQPQHF. In DNA form, the CDR3 reads TGCAGTGCTCCTTACGGTGGGAATCAGCCCCAGCATTTT.

This clonotype was counted a single time. The chain recombines TRBV7-2 with TRBJ2-2; a weak D match, TRBD1 (6 bases). CDR1 is SGHTA and CDR2 is FQGNSA in the germline V gene. With 1 base removed from V and 4 bases from J, the gap between germline ends came to 19 bases. The CDR3 runs to 18 residues. The CDR3 protein is CASSLVGGRGLSTGELFF. CDR3 nucleotides: TGTGCCAGCAGCTTAGTCGGCGGCAGGGGCCTATCCACCGGGGAGCTGTTTTTT.

This clonotype occurred a few times. The J gene is TRBJ2-7, the V gene TRBV7-8; no clear D gene. With 5 bases removed from V and 6 bases from J, the gap between germline ends came to 11 bases. Germline loops: CDR1 SGHVS, CDR2 FQNEAQ. This CDR3 has 12 residues. CDR3 in amino acids: CASSLDGFEQYF. CDR3 nucleotides: TGTGCCAGCAGCCTAGACGGCTTCGAGCAGTACTTC.

This clonotype was observed at least ten times. The chain has TRBV7-2 and TRBJ1-5, with D uncertain. This CDR3 region has 16 residues. The germline gives CDR1 SGHTA, CDR2 FQGNSA. V dropped 3 bases and J dropped 0 bases, with 12 bases sitting between them. This CDR3 reads CASSLLYGYSNQPQHF. CDR3 DNA sequence: TGTGCCAGCAGCTTGCTATATGGCTATAGCAATCAGCCCCAGCATTTT.

This rearrangement joins TRBV6-1 to TRBJ1-1; D is unresolved. The CDR3 is 12 amino acids. Germline V lookup: CDR1 MNHNS, CDR2 SASEGT. V lost 5 bases to trimming and J lost 5 bases, with 9 bases between them. The CDR3 sequence is CASSTSRTEAFF. Written as DNA, the CDR3 is TGTGCCAGCAGTACTAGCAGGACTGAAGCTTTCTTT.

Many counts were recorded for this clonotype. The J gene is TRBJ1-2, the V gene TRBV7-2; 9 nucleotides align to TRBD1. CDR1 is SGHTA, CDR2 FQGNSA, per germline. Unmatched junction bases numbered 5, after V lost 4 bases and J lost 5 bases. The CDR3 has 14 residues. The CDR3 spells CASSSTTGGYGYTF. Here the CDR3 DNA reads TGTGCCAGCAGCTCGACGACAGGGGGGTATGGCTACACCTTC.

V is TRBV4-1 and J is TRBJ2-7; D is perhaps TRBD1 (6 bases). The ends were cut back, 1 base at V and 0 bases at J, with 13 bases in the middle. The CDR3 extends over 16 amino acids. CDR1 MGHRA and CDR2 YSYEKL come from the germline V gene. In nucleotides, the CDR3 is TGCGCCAGCAGCCAAGGCACAGGGTCGGGCTCCTACGAGCAGTACTTC. Amino acid sequence: CASSQGTGSGSYEQYF.

The rearrangement joins TRBV7-9 to TRBJ2-7; 7 bases align to TRBD1. After removal of 4 bases from V and 3 bases from J, the junction contained 6 bases not matched to a gene. CDR1 and CDR2 from the germline V gene are SEHNR and FQNEAQ (reference sequence). This CDR3 is 14 amino acids long. This CDR3 is CASSWGQKIYEQYF. For the CDR3, the DNA is TGTGCCAGCAGCTGGGGACAGAAGATCTACGAGCAGTACTTC.

V and J are TRBV2 and TRBJ1-5; D might be TRBD1 (5 bases). In germline, CDR1 is SNHLY, CDR2 FYNNEI. V was pared by 7 bases and J by 8 bases, with 12 bases between. This CDR3 has 12 residues. In nucleotides, the CDR3 is TGTGCCAGCACCCTGGGGCGGGAGCCCCAGCATTTT. Its translation: CASTLGREPQHF.

This clonotype was seen a few times. The V and J genes are TRBV7-2 and TRBJ1-5; D is ambiguous. Deletions cut 0 bases from V and 6 bases from J, with 15 bases between. The CDR3 is made up of 16 amino acids. Per the germline V gene, CDR1 is SGHTA and CDR2 is FQGNSA. In DNA, the CDR3 is TGTGCCAGCAGCTTAGCGCCGGGAGGGCTAACTCAGCCCCAGCATTTT. Its translation is CASSLAPGGLTQPQHF.

This clonotype turned up a few times. The CDR3 loop is CASGLESGPMNTEAFF. The DNA for the CDR3 is TGTGCTAGTGGTTTGGAGTCAGGACCTATGAACACTGAAGCTTTCTTT. The rearrangement links TRBV12-5 to TRBJ1-1; D is unclear. V dropped 1 base and J dropped 0 bases, with 12 bases sitting between them. Germline CDR1 and CDR2: LGHNT and FRNRAP. The CDR3 extends over 16 amino acids.

The table lists this clonotype with a few counts. The chain joins TRBV7-2 to TRBJ2-5; D gene unclear. Germline CDR1 and CDR2: SGHTA and FQGNSA. This CDR3 contains 14 residues. Trimming left V 1 base short and J 4 bases short, with 10 bases between. The CDR3 spells CASSLGNGLETQYF. The CDR3 DNA is TGTGCCAGCAGCTTAGGGAATGGGCTAGAGACCCAGTACTTC.

The CDR3 here is CASTEEGYTQYF. As DNA, the CDR3 is TGCGCCAGCACCGAAGAGGGCTATACGCAGTATTTT. The chain employs TRBV5-1 and TRBJ2-3; D perhaps matches TRBD2 (5 bases). Per the germline V gene, CDR1 is SGHRS and CDR2 is YFSETQ. This CDR3 is built from 12 residues. Trimming left V 6 bases short and J 7 bases short, with 12 bases between.

This clonotype was seen a few times. The chain combines TRBV7-9 with TRBJ1-4; 7 bases are shared with TRBD1. V dropped 1 base and J dropped 4; count of bases not matched to a gene: 6. The CDR3 length is 16 residues. Per germline, CDR1 SEHNR and CDR2 FQNEAQ (reference sequence). The DNA for the CDR3 is TGTGCCAGCAGCTTAGGCCGGACAGGATTTAATGAAAAACTGTTTTTT. This sequence encodes CASSLGRTGFNEKLFF.

The V gene is TRBV7-8, the J gene TRBJ2-7; D tentatively reads TRBD1 or TRBD2 (5 bases each). V was shortened by 7 bases and J by 3 bases, with 16 bases between the two germline ends. CDR3 length: 14 amino acids. The V gene's germline CDR1 is SGHVS and CDR2 FQNEAQ. CDR3 sequence: CASTWREGFYEQYF. For the CDR3, the DNA is TGTGCCAGCACGTGGAGAGAGGGGTTCTACGAGCAGTACTTC.